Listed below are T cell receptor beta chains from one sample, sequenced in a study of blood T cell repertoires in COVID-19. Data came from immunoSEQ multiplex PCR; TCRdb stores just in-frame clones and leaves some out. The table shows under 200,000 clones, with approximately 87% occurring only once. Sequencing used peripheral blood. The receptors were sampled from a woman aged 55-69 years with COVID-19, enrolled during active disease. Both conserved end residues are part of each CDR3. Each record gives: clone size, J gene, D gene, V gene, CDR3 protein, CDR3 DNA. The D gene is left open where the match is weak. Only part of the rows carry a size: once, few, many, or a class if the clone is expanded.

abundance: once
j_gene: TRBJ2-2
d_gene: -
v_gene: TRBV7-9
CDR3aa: CASSLTETGELFF
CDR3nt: TGTGCCAGCAGCTTAACCGAGACCGGGGAGCTGTTTTTT

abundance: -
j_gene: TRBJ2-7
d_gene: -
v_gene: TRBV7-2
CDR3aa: CASMLVSNLGYEQYF
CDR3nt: TGTGCCAGCATGCTAGTCTCTAATCTGGGTTACGAGCAGTACTTC

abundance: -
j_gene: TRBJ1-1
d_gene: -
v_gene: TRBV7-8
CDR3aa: CASSSLTEAFF
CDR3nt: TGTGCCAGCAGCTCCCTCACTGAAGCTTTCTTT

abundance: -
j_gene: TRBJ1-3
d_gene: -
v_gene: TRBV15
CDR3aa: CATSRVLAEYTIYF
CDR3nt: TGTGCCACCAGCAGAGTCCTAGCGGAGTACACCATATATTTT

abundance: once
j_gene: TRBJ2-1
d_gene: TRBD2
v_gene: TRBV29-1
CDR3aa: CSAGLAGGGEQFF
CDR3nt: TGCAGCGCGGGACTAGCGGGAGGGGGTGAGCAGTTCTTC

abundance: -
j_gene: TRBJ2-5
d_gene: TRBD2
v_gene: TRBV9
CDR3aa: CASSEPGLAGGETQYF
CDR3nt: TGTGCCAGCAGCGAACCGGGACTAGCGGGAGGTGAGACCCAGTACTTC

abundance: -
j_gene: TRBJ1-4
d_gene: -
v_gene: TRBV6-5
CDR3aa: CASSYGLQSTNEKLFF
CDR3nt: TGTGCCAGCAGTTACGGTCTGCAGTCAACTAATGAAAAACTGTTTTTT

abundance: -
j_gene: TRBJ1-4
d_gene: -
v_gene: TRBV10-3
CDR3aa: CAISEKDRTNEKLFF
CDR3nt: TGTGCCATCAGTGAGAAGGACAGAACTAATGAAAAACTGTTTTTT

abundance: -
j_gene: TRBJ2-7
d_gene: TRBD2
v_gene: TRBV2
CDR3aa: CASSNELAASYEQYF
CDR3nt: TGTGCCAGCAGCAACGAGCTAGCGGCCTCCTACGAGCAGTACTTC

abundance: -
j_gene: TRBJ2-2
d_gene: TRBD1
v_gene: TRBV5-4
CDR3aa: CASSPPGQVGNGELFF
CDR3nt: TGTGCCAGCAGCCCACCGGGACAGGTCGGGAACGGGGAGCTGTTTTTT

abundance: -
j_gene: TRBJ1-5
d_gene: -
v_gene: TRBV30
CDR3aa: CAWSVGGGDQPQHF
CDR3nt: TGTGCCTGGAGTGTGGGGGGAGGGGATCAGCCCCAGCATTTT

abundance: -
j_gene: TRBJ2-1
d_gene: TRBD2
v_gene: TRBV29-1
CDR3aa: CSVEGLTGTSGYNEQFF
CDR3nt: TGCAGCGTTGAAGGTCTAACCGGGACTAGCGGATACAATGAGCAGTTCTTC

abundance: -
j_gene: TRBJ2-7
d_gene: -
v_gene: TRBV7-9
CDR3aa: CASSLARVDEQYF
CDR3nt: TGTGCCAGCAGCTTAGCGAGGGTGGACGAGCAGTACTTC

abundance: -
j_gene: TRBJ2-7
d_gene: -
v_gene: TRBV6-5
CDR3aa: CASSRDRMGSYEQYF
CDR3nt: TGTGCCAGCAGTCGAGACAGGATGGGCTCCTACGAGCAGTACTTC

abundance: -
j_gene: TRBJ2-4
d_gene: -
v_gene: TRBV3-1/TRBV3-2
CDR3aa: CASSQQGPNIQYF
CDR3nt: TGTGCCAGCAGCCAACAGGGCCCAAACATTCAGTACTTC

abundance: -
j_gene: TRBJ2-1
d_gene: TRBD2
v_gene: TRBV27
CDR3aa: CASSSGRAGAYNEQFF
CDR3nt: TGTGCCAGCAGTAGCGGGAGGGCAGGGGCCTACAATGAGCAGTTCTTC

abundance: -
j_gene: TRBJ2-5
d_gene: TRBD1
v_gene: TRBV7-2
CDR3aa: CASSSGQGLKTQYF
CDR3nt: TGTGCCAGCAGCTCGGGACAGGGGCTGAAGACCCAGTACTTC

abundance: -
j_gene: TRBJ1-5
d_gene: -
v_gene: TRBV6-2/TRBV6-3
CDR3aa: CASSYDSNLYSNQPQHF
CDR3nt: TGTGCCAGCAGTTACGACAGCAACTTATATAGCAATCAGCCCCAGCATTTT

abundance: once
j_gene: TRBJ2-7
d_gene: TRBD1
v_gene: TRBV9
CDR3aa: CASSVDLPDRGTYEQYF
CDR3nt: TGTGCCAGCAGCGTAGATCTTCCTGACAGGGGCACATACGAGCAGTACTTC

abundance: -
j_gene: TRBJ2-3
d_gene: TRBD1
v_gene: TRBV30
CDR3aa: CAWGQGQGTQYF
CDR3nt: TGTGCCTGGGGACAGGGCCAGGGTACGCAGTATTTT

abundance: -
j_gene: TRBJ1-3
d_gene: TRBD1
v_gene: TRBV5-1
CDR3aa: CASSLAPTDRAGNTIYF
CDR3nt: TGCGCCAGCAGCTTGGCGCCGACGGACAGGGCCGGAAACACCATATATTTT

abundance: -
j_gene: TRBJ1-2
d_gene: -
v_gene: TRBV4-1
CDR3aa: CASSQVRASVYGYTF
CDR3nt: TGCGCCAGCAGCCAAGTGAGGGCCTCCGTCTATGGCTACACCTTC

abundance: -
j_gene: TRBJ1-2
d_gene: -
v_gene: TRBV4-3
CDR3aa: CASSQDSGGYGYTF
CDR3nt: TGCGCCAGCAGCCAAGACTCGGGGGGCTATGGCTACACCTTC

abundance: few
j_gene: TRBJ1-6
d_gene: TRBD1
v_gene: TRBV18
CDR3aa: CASSPRDRENSPLHF
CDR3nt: TGTGCCAGCTCACCTCGGGACAGGGAGAATTCACCCCTCCACTTT

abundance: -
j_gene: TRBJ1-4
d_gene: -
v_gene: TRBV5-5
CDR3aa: CASSLVGEKLFF
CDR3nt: TGTGCCAGCAGCTTGGTCGGGGAAAAACTGTTTTTT

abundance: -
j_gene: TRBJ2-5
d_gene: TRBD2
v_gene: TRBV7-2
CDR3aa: CASSFGGRFGETQYF
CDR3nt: TGTGCCAGCAGCTTCGGCGGGAGGTTTGGTGAGACCCAGTACTTC

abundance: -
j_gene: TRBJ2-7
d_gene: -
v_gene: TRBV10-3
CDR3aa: CAARGFYEQYF
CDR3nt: TGTGCCGCCCGGGGGTTCTACGAGCAGTACTTC

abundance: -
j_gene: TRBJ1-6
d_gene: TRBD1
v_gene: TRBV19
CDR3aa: CASSFRGSGGSSYNSPLHF
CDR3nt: TGTGCCAGTAGCTTCCGGGGGTCAGGGGGTAGCTCCTATAATTCACCCCTCCACTTT

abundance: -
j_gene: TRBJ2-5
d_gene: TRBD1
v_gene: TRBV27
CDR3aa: CASSLGTGLGTTQYF
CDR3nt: TGTGCCAGCAGCCTGGGGACAGGCCTTGGGACGACCCAGTACTTC

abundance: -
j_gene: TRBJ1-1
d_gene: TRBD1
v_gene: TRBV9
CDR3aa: CASSETGGRFAEAFF
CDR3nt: TGTGCCAGCAGCGAGACAGGGGGTCGGTTCGCTGAAGCTTTCTTT

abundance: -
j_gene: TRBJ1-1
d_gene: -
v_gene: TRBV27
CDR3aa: CASSFGGSGTYSSYTEAFF
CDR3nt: TGTGCCAGCAGTTTTGGTGGGTCGGGAACCTACTCCTCTTACACTGAAGCTTTCTTT

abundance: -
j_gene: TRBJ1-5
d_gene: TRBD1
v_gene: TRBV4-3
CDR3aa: CASSQDPQGVGVLQPQHF
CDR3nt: TGCGCCAGCAGCCAAGATCCGCAGGGGGTAGGAGTTCTTCAGCCCCAGCATTTT

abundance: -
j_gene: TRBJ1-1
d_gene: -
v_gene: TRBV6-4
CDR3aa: CASSLQGGTEAFF
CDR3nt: TGTGCCAGCAGTTTACAGGGAGGGACTGAAGCTTTCTTT

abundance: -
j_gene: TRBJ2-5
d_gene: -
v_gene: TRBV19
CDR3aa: CASSINPGRETQYF
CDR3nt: TGTGCCAGTAGTATAAATCCAGGGCGGGAGACCCAGTACTTC

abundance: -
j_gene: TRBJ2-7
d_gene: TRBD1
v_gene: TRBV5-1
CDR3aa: CASSRDRGNSYEQYF
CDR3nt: TGCGCCAGCAGCCGTGACAGGGGAAATAGTTACGAGCAGTACTTC

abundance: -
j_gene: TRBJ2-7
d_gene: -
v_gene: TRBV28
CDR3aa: CASSPGTGLSGSYEQYF
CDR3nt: TGTGCCAGCAGTCCCGGGACAGGGTTGAGCGGGAGTTACGAGCAGTACTTC

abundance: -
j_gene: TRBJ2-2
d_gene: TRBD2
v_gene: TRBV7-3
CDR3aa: CASSSSGTGELFF
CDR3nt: TGTGCCAGCAGCTCTAGCGGGACCGGGGAGCTGTTTTTT

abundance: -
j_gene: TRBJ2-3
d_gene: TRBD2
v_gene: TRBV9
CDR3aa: CASSGGLAHTDTQYF
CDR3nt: TGTGCCAGCAGCGGGGGACTAGCCCACACAGATACGCAGTATTTT

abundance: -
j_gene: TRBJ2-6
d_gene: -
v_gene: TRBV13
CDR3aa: CASSLSVYSGANVLTF
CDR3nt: TGTGCCAGCAGCTTAAGCGTATACTCTGGGGCCAACGTCCTGACTTTC

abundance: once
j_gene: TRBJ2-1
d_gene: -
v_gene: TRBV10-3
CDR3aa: CAISGSGSYNEQFF
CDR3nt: TGTGCCATCAGCGGTAGCGGCTCCTACAATGAGCAGTTCTTC

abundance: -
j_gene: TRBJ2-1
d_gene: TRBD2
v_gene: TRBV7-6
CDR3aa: CASSLWTSGSDEQFF
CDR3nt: TGTGCCAGCAGCCTCTGGACTAGCGGGAGCGATGAGCAGTTCTTC

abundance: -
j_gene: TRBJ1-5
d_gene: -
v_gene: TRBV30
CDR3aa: CAWSVRVNGGFISNQPQHF
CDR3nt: TGTGCCTGGAGTGTACGGGTTAATGGGGGGTTTATTAGCAATCAGCCCCAGCATTTT

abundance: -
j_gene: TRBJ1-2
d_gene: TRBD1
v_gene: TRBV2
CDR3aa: CASVRGQGDSYGYTF
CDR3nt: TGTGCCAGCGTACGGGGACAGGGCGATTCGTATGGCTACACCTTC

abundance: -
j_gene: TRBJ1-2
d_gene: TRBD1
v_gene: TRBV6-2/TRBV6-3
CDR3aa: CASSYSTGGGYGYTF
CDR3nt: TGTGCCAGCAGTTACTCGACAGGGGGCGGCTATGGCTACACCTTC